What follows describes a single T cell receptor beta chain. These data are taken from a study of blood T cell repertoires in COVID-19. Study background: Some COVID-19 samples were acute and others convalescent; all came from the United States, Italy and Spain.

Original data processing: Amplification with reference gene primers provided the estimates of nucleated cell counts. Generated by immunoSEQ multiplex PCR, the TCRdb table keeps only in-frame clones and is missing some. D and trimming come from the DNA, and the V and J calls and clone size come from that table. The top ten hold roughly 8.9% of the sample, which has over 130,000 clones, 77% seen once. Trimming took 1 base from V and 9 from J; bases not matched to a gene: 7. The CDR3 spans 16 residues. The germline CDR1 and CDR2 sequences are SSHAT and FNYEAQ (reference sequence). The chain recombines TRBV7-7 with TRBJ2-1; TRBD2 matches 12 bases. Specimen: peripheral blood. The clonotype was recovered from a woman aged 50 to 60 with active or convalescent COVID-19. The CDR3 bases are TGTGCCAGCAGCTTAGGACTAGCGGGAGCCTCGGCTGAGCAGTTCTTC. This sequence encodes CASSLGLAGASAEQFF. Together with reference TRBV7-7 and TRBJ2-1, the CDR3 gives the full variable domain: GAGVSQSPRYKVTKRGQDVTLRCDPISSHATLYWYQQALGQGPEFLTYFNYEAQPDKSGLPSDRFSAERPEGSISTLTIQRTEQRDSAMYRCASSLGLAGASAEQFFGPGTRLTVL.